The 14 T cell receptor beta chains presented below share a single source sample, sequenced in a study of CD8+ T cells in alopecia areata. Treatment noted: oral pan-JAK inhibitor, 5-10 mg twice daily. Extracted RNA was reverse transcribed, and the resulting cDNA served as sequencing template. Assay used: immunoSEQ multiplex PCR; TCRdb lists only in-frame clones, some missing. Here the sample spans about 190,000 clones, more than 55% being singletons. The material was CD4+ T cells sorted from blood, obtained at week 4, from a patient treated with tofacitinib. These receptors came from a human donor with alopecia areata.

This clone has only one observation. The CDR3 DNA is TGTGCCAGCAACTCGGGGACGAACACCGGGGAGCTGTTTTTT. Translated: CASNSGTNTGELFF. The rearrangement uses TRBV28 and TRBJ2-2; weak D call: TRBD2 (5 bases). The CDR3 loop spans 14 amino acids. Germline V gene sequence: CDR1 MDHEN, CDR2 SYDVKM. Deletions cut 7 bases from V and 0 bases from J, with 9 bases between.

Sample share makes this clone medium-sized. The V and J genes are TRBV7-9 and TRBJ2-3; a weak D match, TRBD1 (6 bases). Germline V CDR1 and CDR2: SEHNR, FQNEAQ (reference sequence). The CDR3 is made up of 16 amino acids. Trimming removed 5 bases at V and 3 bases at J, with 18 bases between. CDR3 nucleotides: TGTGCCAGCAGCCGCCGACAGGTGACGACTACAGATACGCAGTATTTT. Its protein is CASSRRQVTTTDTQYF.

This clone has just a few counts. V usage is TRBV7-6 and J usage is TRBJ2-6; TRBD2 matches 8 bases. The trim removed 1 base at V and 4 bases at J, leaving 6 bases unmatched. CDR3 size: 17 residues. CDR1 is SGHVS, CDR2 FNYEAQ, per germline. The CDR3 nucleotides read TGTGCCAGCAGCTTAGGCCTAGCGGGTTCCGGGGCCAACGTCCTGACTTTC. Protein product: CASSLGLAGSGANVLTF.

In DNA, the CDR3 is TGTGCCAGCAGGCCCGGGACAGGGCACTACGAGCAGTACTTC. It encodes CASRPGTGHYEQYF. J is TRBJ2-7 and V is TRBV6-5, with 9 bases matching TRBD1. Germline CDR1 MNHEY, CDR2 SVGAGI. The ends lost 6 bases at V and 3 bases at J; junction bases unmatched: 6. The CDR3 loop spans 14 amino acids.

The chain links TRBV9 to TRBJ2-5, with 7 bases lining up with TRBD1. This CDR3 has 13 amino acids. V shed 4 bases and J 2 bases; nucleotides not matched to a gene: 2. The germline V gene encodes CDR1 SGDLS and CDR2 YYNGEE. Here the CDR3 reads CASSRDRQETQYF. The CDR3 coding sequence is TGTGCCAGCAGCCGGGACAGACAAGAGACCCAGTACTTC.

This clone occurred a few times. The rearrangement joins TRBV5-1 to TRBJ1-1; D unclear. The CDR3 totals 16 residues. Germline V CDR1 and CDR2: SGHRS, YFSETQ. V shed 5 bases and J shed 1 base, with 18 bases lying between them. CDR3 sequence reads: CASSRVRGSGNTEAFF. The CDR3 DNA sequence: TGCGCCAGCAGTAGGGTCCGGGGAAGCGGGAACACTGAAGCTTTCTTT.

This clone came up a few times. This chain joins TRBV29-1 and TRBJ1-1; D gene unclear. CDR1 SQVTM and CDR2 ANQGSEA come from the germline V gene. There are 13 residues in the CDR3. Deletions cut 2 bases from V and 5 bases from J, with 12 bases between. In nucleotides, the CDR3 is TGCAGCGTTGAACGAGGGCAGGAAACTGAAGCTTTCTTT. This sequence encodes CSVERGQETEAFF.

The genes are TRBV30 and TRBJ1-2; D may be TRBD1 (6 bases). Germline V lookup: CDR1 GTSNPN, CDR2 SVGIG (reference sequence). The germline V and J ends were trimmed by 5 bases and 4 bases, with 17 bases remaining between them. This CDR3 has 14 residues. The DNA of the CDR3 is TGTGCCTGGGCACTCTGGGGGCTCGGCTATGGCTACACCTTC. Translation: CAWALWGLGYGYTF.

This clone was observed a handful of times. The chain employs TRBV6-6 and TRBJ2-3; no reliable D call. CDR1 MNHNY and CDR2 SVGAGI come from the germline V gene (reference sequence). CDR3 size: 13 residues. Trimming cost V 2 bases and J 2 bases, with 5 bases left between them. Written as DNA, the CDR3 is TGTGCCAGCAGTTACCCTACCACAGATACGCAGTATTTT. It yields the protein CASSYPTTDTQYF.

This sequence joins TRBV5-4 and TRBJ2-1; D not resolved. The germline gives CDR1 SGHNT, CDR2 YYREEE (reference sequence). The CDR3 has 13 amino acids. Deletions cut 0 bases from V and 9 bases from J, with 10 bases between. DNA for the CDR3: TGTGCCAGCAGCTTGGATTGGAGTTCTGAGCAGTTCTTC. Encoded protein: CASSLDWSSEQFF.

This chain connects TRBV30 to TRBJ2-1; D not certain. CDR1 is GTSNPN, CDR2 SVGIG, per germline (reference sequence). V was cut by 3 bases and J by 7 bases, with 10 bases left in between. CDR3 length: 12 residues. The CDR3: CAWSQSANEQFF. The CDR3 coding sequence is TGTGCCTGGAGCCAAAGTGCGAATGAGCAGTTCTTC.

This clone was found once. CDR3 DNA: TGTGCCAGCATCGGGACAGGGACCGGGGAGCTGTTTTTT. Translated: CASIGTGTGELFF. J is TRBJ2-2 and V is TRBV2; 9 bases match TRBD1. The CDR3 contains 13 residues. The junction had 2 bases not matched to a gene; V was cut back by 7 bases and J by 5 bases. Per the germline V gene, CDR1 is SNHLY and CDR2 is FYNNEI.

V gene TRBV4-1 combines with J gene TRBJ2-7; TRBD2 agrees at 7 bases. The germline gives CDR1 MGHRA, CDR2 YSYEKL. With 6 bases clipped from V and 0 bases from J, the junction kept 8 bases outside the gene matches. This CDR3 is built from 15 residues. CDR3 sequence (DNA): TGCGCCAGCAGTCAATCTGGGGAGGGCTCCTACGAGCAGTACTTC. Protein sequence: CASSQSGEGSYEQYF.

The chain has TRBV5-1 and TRBJ1-5; a possible D gene is TRBD1 (6 bases). V lost 3 bases to trimming and J lost 10 bases, with 17 bases between them. Germline V gene sequence: CDR1 SGHRS, CDR2 YFSETQ. There are 14 residues in the CDR3. The CDR3 sequence: CASSYQGQKPPQHF. The CDR3 DNA reads TGCGCCAGCAGCTATCAGGGGCAAAAACCCCCCCAGCATTTT.